The T cell receptor (beta chain) described here comes from a study of shared clonotypes between healthy human individuals. Study-wide results and caveats: In this cohort, only blood was sampled, and tissue repertoires likely differ.

The genomic DNA of each subset was split evenly across several immunoSEQ plates. Generated by immunoSEQ multiplex PCR, the TCRdb table keeps only in-frame clones and is missing some. The table includes more than 400,000 clones, around 73% detected once. With respect to this clone: Its target is unknown.

The CDR3 length is 15 residues. This TCR derives from a woman between 40 and 50 years old in good health. Some clones in this sample may be carry-over from other donors' samples. This chain uses TRBV7-5 with TRBJ2-5. TRBV7-5 corresponds to a pseudogene. Sequencing input: PBMCs. The CDR3 region has the DNA TGTGCCAGAAGCCCCCAAGGGTCCCCGGTGGAGACCCAGTACTTC. Translating gives CARSPQGSPVETQYF.